One and the same sample provided the 16 T cell receptor beta chains below, sequenced in a study of glioma-infiltrating T cells. Using RNA template, CDR3s of TCR alpha and beta were amplified with iRepertoire arm-PCR. TCRdb re-derived calls from the multiplex PCR reads in MiXCR, one entry per CDR3 protein. The data contain fewer than 500,000 distinct CDR3 sequences, less than 50% of them singletons. What was sequenced was glioma tissue, nonneoplastic brain tissue, or PBMCs (not recorded which). The receptor set was obtained from a human donor with low-grade glioma or glioblastoma, undergoing nonglioma brain surgery, or in good health (not recorded which).

This clonotype was recorded a few times. The chain links TRBV7-2 to TRBJ1-3, with a weak D call TRBD1 (6 bases). The CDR3 sequence is 15 residues long. The germline gives CDR1 SGHTA, CDR2 FQGNSA. V lost 2 bases and J lost 0, with 8 bases in between. This CDR3 is CASSLTGHSGNTIYF. CDR3 bases: TGTGCCAGCAGCTTAACAGGGCACTCTGGAAACACCATATATTTT.

This clonotype occurred once. A much more abundant neighbour one base away suggests this may be a read error. The chain carries TRBV27 and TRBJ2-7, with 11 bases lining up with TRBD2. Germline CDR1 is MNHEY and CDR2 is SMNVEV (reference sequence). The CDR3 runs to 14 residues. Here the CDR3 reads CASSDGLAGYGQYF. The CDR3 bases are TGTGCCAGCAGTGACGGACTAGCGGGCTACGGGCAGTACTTC.

The chain employs TRBV10-3 and TRBJ2-1; perhaps D is TRBD1 or TRBD2 (5 bases each). This CDR3 has 16 amino acids. The V end lost 6 bases, the J end lost 4 bases, and 19 bases lay between the germline ends. Germline V gives CDR1 ENHRY, CDR2 SYGVKD. CDR3: CAISGRPGTPYNEQFF. CDR3 nucleotide sequence: TGTGCCATCAGCGGTCGGCCAGGGACCCCATACAATGAGCAGTTCTTC.

This clonotype has a count of ten or more. The rearrangement links TRBV27 to TRBJ2-1, with D possibly matching TRBD2 (5 bases). This CDR3 spans 14 amino acids. CDR1 is MNHEY and CDR2 is SMNVEV in the germline V gene (reference sequence). V was shortened by 4 bases and J by 6 bases, with 13 bases between the two germline ends. The CDR3 sequence is CASSSEGTTNEQFF. DNA for the CDR3: TGTGCCAGCAGTTCCGAGGGAACAACCAATGAGCAGTTCTTC.

At least ten counts were recorded for this clonotype. This chain connects TRBV4-1 to TRBJ1-5; unclear D gene. Germline V gene lookup returns CDR1 MGHRA and CDR2 YSYEKL. The ends were cut back, 0 bases at V and 8 bases at J, with 8 bases in the middle. This CDR3 region has 13 residues. CDR3 sequence (DNA): TGCGCCAGCAGCCAAGACGGAAGGGAGCCCCAGCATTTT. Amino acids: CASSQDGREPQHF.

The chain joins TRBV20-1 to TRBJ2-7, with 9 bases fitting TRBD1. Germline V gene data show CDR1 as DFQATT and CDR2 as SNEGSKA (reference sequence). The CDR3 covers 14 residues. The trim removed 5 bases at V and 4 bases at J, leaving 9 bases unmatched. The CDR3 loop reads CSAPPRDREYEQYF. In DNA form, the CDR3 reads TGCAGTGCTCCACCCCGGGACAGGGAATACGAGCAGTACTTC.

The chain is built from TRBV4-1 and TRBJ2-7; D call uncertain. The CDR3 runs 13 residues. Looked up from germline, CDR1 is MGHRA and CDR2 is YSYEKL. The V end was cut by 1 base, the J end by 6 bases, with 10 bases between. The CDR3 sequence: CASSQVANLEQYF. As DNA, the CDR3 is TGCGCCAGCAGCCAAGTAGCTAACCTCGAGCAGTACTTC.

About this clonotype: The junction departs from germline at one end; a sequencing error may be responsible. The chain combines TRBV15 with TRBJ2-7; the D is unclear. Germline V lookup: CDR1 LNHNV, CDR2 YYDKDF (reference sequence). The CDR3 covers 15 residues. The CDR3 region has the DNA TGTGCCACCAGCAGAGAACGGGCTCTATCCTACGAGCAGCACTTC. Translation: CATSRERALSYEQHF.

Regarding this clonotype: A much larger clone sits a single nucleotide away, making a read error possible. This CDR3 is CSARGRFSEGPNTEAFF. The DNA of the CDR3 is TGCAGTGCTAGAGGAAGGTTTTCGGAAGGGCCTAACACTGAAGCTTTCTTT. This chain uses TRBV20-1 with TRBJ1-1; D is uncertain. Per germline, CDR1 DFQATT and CDR2 SNEGSKA (reference sequence). Trimming stripped 1 base from V and 2 bases from J, with 20 bases between. This CDR3 has 17 amino acids.

This clonotype appeared many times. The chain recombines TRBV4-2 with TRBJ1-1, with D perhaps matching TRBD1 (5 bases). The CDR3 totals 16 residues. Germline CDR1 and CDR2: LGHNA and YNFKEQ. V was shortened by 0 bases and J by 5 bases, with 16 bases between the two germline ends. The CDR3 nucleotides are TGTGCCAGCAGCCAAGATCCGCTCAGGGTTGGGACTGAAGCTTTCTTT. Protein product: CASSQDPLRVGTEAFF.

This clonotype was found many times. The rearrangement joins TRBV6-1 to TRBJ1-5; D perhaps matches TRBD1 (6 bases). Germline V lookup: CDR1 MNHNS, CDR2 SASEGT. Trimming left V 9 bases short and J 0 bases short, with 9 bases between. There are 13 residues in the CDR3. This CDR3 is CARNRASNQPQHF. DNA for the CDR3: TGTGCCAGGAACAGGGCTAGCAATCAGCCCCAGCATTTT.

With regard to this clonotype: This may arise from a read error, as a much more abundant clone is one base away. V usage is TRBV20-1 and J usage is TRBJ1-5; D remains ambiguous. The germline V gene has CDR1 DFQATT and CDR2 SNEGSKA (reference sequence). The CDR3 extends over 13 amino acids. The V and J ends lost 1 base and 5 bases respectively, with 9 bases between them. The DNA of the CDR3 is TGCAGTGCTAGAGTAGCACACGATCAGCCCCAGCATTTT. The encoded protein is CSARVAHDQPQHF.

With respect to this clonotype: A read error may be the cause here, since a much bigger clone is one base away. The chain couples TRBV6-2 or TRBV6-3 to TRBJ1-2; D remains ambiguous. Trimming took 6 bases from V and 8 from J, leaving 10 bases between them. There are 11 residues in the CDR3. Germline V gene data show CDR1 as MNHEY and CDR2 as SVGEGT. The CDR3 DNA is TGTGCCAGCAGCCCAGTGTCGGGCTACACCTTC. This encodes CASSPVSGYTF.

This clonotype was observed a few times. V is TRBV4-1 and J is TRBJ2-7, with 10 bases fitting TRBD2. V lost 1 base, J lost 1 base, and 7 bases stayed unmatched. Germline loops: CDR1 MGHRA, CDR2 YSYEKL. This CDR3 contains 17 residues. The chain's CDR3 is CASSQVGGTSESYEQYF. The DNA of the CDR3 is TGCGCCAGCAGCCAAGTCGGAGGGACTAGCGAATCCTACGAGCAGTACTTC.

V gene TRBV29-1 combines with J gene TRBJ1-2; 7 bases are shared with TRBD1. Losses at the gene ends were 4 bases for V and 5 bases for J; bases not matched to a gene: 4. CDR3 length: 12 amino acids. The germline V gene has CDR1 SQVTM and CDR2 ANQGSEA. The CDR3 spells CSVVGGGYGYTF. Here the CDR3 DNA reads TGCAGCGTTGTAGGGGGCGGGTATGGCTACACCTTC.

Worth noting for this clonotype: A read error may account for a junction end that differs from germline. This chain links TRBV6-2 or TRBV6-3 with TRBJ2-2, with D possibly matching TRBD2 (5 bases). The CDR3 totals 15 residues. CDR1 is MNHEY, CDR2 SVGEGT, per germline. This CDR3 is CASNIRVSNTGELLF. CDR3 in DNA: TGTGCCAGCAATATCCGGGTCTCGAACACCGGGGAGCTGCTTTTT.